This T cell receptor (beta chain) was identified during a study of PD-1 blockade in classical Hodgkin lymphoma. To note about this clone: The target antigen is unknown.

V gave up 4 bases and J gave up 0 bases; unmatched junction bases: 1. CDR1 and CDR2 (germline): MGHDK, SYGVNS. This CDR3 has 14 amino acids. The patients all showed relapse after autologous stem cell transplantation, while their brentuximab vedotin exposure varied. Under best response, outcomes were complete response, partial response or progressive disease. Regarding the study as a whole: For complete responders, baseline diversity was comparable to that of newly diagnosed patients. Newly diagnosed patients were reported to exhibit reduced baseline TCR diversity relative to healthy donors. Initiation of nivolumab under 1 year after ASCT led to exclusion of patients.

This table comes from immunoSEQ multiplex PCR, and its TCRdb copy is limited to in-frame clones, with some not included. The sample lists roughly 41,000 clones; around nine tenths were seen once. This sequence joins TRBV25-1 and TRBJ2-7, with 9 bases lining up with TRBD2. The material sequenced was peripheral blood mononuclear cells (PBMCs), taken before the second cycle of nivolumab. This clonotype was sampled from a human donor with classical Hodgkin lymphoma. CDR3 coding DNA: TGTGCCAGCAGTGCTAGCGGGATCTCCTACGAGCAGTACTTC. The encoded protein is CASSASGISYEQYF.